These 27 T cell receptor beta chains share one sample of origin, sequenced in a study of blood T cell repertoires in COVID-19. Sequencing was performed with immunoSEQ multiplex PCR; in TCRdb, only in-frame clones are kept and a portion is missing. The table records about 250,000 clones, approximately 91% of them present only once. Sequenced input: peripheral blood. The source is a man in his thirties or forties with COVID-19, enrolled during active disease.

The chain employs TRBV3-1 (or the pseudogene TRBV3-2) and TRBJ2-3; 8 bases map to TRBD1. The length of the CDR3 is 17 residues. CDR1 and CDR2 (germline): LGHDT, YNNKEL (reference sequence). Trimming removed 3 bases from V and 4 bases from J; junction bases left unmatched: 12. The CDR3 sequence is CASSQAHRTGRPDTQYF. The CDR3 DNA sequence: TGTGCCAGCAGCCAGGCCCATAGGACAGGGCGGCCAGATACGCAGTATTTT.

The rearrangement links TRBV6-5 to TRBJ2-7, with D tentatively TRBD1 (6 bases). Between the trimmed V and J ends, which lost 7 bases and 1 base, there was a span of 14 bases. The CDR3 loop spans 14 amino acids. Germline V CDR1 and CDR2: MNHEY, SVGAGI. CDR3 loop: CASKIQGDSYEQYF. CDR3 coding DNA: TGTGCCAGCAAAATACAGGGAGATTCCTACGAGCAGTACTTC.

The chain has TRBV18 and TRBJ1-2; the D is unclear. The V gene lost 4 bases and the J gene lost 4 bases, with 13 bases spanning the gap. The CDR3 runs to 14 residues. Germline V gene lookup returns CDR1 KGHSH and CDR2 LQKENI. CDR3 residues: CASSHENSLYGYTF. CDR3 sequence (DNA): TGTGCCAGCTCACACGAGAACAGCCTCTATGGCTACACCTTC.

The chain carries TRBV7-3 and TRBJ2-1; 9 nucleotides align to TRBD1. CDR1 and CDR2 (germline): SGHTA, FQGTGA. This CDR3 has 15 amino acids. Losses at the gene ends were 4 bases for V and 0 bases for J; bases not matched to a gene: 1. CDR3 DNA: TGTGCCAGCAGCTCGACAGGGGGCTCCTACAATGAGCAGTTCTTC. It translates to CASSSTGGSYNEQFF.

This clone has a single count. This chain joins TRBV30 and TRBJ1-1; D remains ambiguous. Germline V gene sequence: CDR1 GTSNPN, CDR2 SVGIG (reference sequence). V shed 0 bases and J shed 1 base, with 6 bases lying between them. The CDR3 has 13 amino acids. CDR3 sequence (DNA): TGTGCCTGGAGTGTTGCCGGGAACACTGAAGCTTTCTTT. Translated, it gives CAWSVAGNTEAFF.

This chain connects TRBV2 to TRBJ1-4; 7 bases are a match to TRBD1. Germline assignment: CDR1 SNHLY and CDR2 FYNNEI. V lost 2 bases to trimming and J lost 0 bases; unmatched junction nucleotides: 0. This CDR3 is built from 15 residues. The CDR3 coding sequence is TGTGCCAGCAGTGAACAGGGGGCAACTAATGAAAAACTGTTTTTT. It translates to CASSEQGATNEKLFF.

Written as DNA, the CDR3 is TGTGCCAGCAGCCGTGGGCGGGGAAGGAACACTGAAGCTTTCTTT. Its protein is CASSRGRGRNTEAFF. This chain connects TRBV11-1 to TRBJ1-1; no clear D. CDR3 length: 15 residues. V lost 5 bases and J lost 1, with 14 bases in between. The germline V gene encodes CDR1 SGHAT and CDR2 FQDESV (reference sequence).

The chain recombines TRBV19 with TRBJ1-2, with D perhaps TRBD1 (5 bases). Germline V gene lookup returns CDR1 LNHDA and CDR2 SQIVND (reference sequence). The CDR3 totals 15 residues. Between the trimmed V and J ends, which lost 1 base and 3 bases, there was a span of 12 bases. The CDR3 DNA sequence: TGTGCCAGTAGTATAGCCGGCAGGGAATACTATGGCTACACCTTC. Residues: CASSIAGREYYGYTF.

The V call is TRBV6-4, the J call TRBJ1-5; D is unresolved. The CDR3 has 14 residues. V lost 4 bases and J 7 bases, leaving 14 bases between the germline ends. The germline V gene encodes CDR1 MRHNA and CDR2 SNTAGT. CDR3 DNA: TGTGCCAGCAGTGTGCAGGAGGGCAGCCAGCCCCAGCATTTT. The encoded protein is CASSVQEGSQPQHF.

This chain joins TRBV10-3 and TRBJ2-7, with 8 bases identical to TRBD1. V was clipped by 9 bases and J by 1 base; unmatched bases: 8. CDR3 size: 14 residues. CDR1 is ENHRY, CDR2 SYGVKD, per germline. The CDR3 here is CAMAQGGGSYEQYF. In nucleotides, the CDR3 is TGTGCCATGGCACAGGGGGGAGGATCCTACGAGCAGTACTTC.

The CDR3 spells CASRDRPTGELFF. The CDR3 DNA reads as TGTGCCAGCAGGGACAGGCCCACCGGGGAGCTGTTTTTT. The V and J genes are TRBV19 and TRBJ2-2; the match to TRBD1 covers 8 bases. The ends lost 9 bases at V and 4 bases at J; junction bases unmatched: 4. Germline V CDR1 and CDR2: LNHDA, SQIVND (reference sequence). The CDR3 has 13 residues. The variable domain in full, with the rest retrieved from reference TRBV19 and TRBJ2-2, is DGGITQSPKYLFRKEGQNVTLSCEQNLNHDAMYWYRQDPGQGLRLIYYSQIVNDFQKGDIAEGYSVSREKKESFPLTVTSAQKNPTAFYLCASRDRPTGELFFGEGSRLTVL.

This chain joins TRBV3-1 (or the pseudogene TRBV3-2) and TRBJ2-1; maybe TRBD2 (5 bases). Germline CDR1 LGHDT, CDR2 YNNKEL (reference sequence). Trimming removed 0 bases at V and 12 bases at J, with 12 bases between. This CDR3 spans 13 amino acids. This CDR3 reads CASSQDRRAWQFF. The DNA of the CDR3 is TGTGCCAGCAGCCAAGATCGGCGGGCCTGGCAGTTCTTC.

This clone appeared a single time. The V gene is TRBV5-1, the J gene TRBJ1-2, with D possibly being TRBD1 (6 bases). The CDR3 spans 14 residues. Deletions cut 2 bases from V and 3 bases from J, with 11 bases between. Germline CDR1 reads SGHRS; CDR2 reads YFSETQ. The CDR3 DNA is TGCGCCAGCAGCTTCTTACAGGGCGACTATGGCTACACCTTC. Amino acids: CASSFLQGDYGYTF. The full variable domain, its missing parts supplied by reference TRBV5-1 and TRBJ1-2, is KAGVTQTPRYLIKTRGQQVTLSCSPISGHRSVSWYQQTPGQGLQFLFEYFSETQRNKGNFPGRFSGRQFSNSRSEMNVSTLELGDSALYLCASSFLQGDYGYTFGSGTRLTVV.

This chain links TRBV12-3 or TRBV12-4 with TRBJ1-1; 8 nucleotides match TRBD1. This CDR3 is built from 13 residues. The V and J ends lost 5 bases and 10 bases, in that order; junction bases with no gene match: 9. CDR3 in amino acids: CASSPRQGIGAFF. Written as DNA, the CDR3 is TGTGCCAGCAGTCCGCGACAGGGGATCGGAGCTTTCTTT.

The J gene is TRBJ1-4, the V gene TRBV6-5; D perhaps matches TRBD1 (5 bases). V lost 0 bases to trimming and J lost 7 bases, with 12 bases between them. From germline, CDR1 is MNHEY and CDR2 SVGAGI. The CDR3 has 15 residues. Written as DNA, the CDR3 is TGTGCCAGCAGTTACTCCGACAGCCTGGCTGAAAAACTGTTTTTT. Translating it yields CASSYSDSLAEKLFF.

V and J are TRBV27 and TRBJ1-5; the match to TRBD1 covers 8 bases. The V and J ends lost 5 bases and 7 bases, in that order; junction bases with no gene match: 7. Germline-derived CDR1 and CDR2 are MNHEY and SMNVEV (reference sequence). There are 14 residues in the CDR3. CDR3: CASSPGTGSQPQHF. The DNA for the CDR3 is TGTGCCAGCAGTCCGGGGACAGGCAGCCAGCCCCAGCATTTT.

CDR3: CASSVEEGRALEKLFF. In DNA, the CDR3 is TGTGCCAGCAGCGTAGAAGAGGGAAGGGCCTTGGAAAAACTGTTTTTT. The chain joins TRBV9 to TRBJ1-4; D unclear. Germline lookup yields CDR1 SGDLS and CDR2 YYNGEE. Trimming shortened V by 0 bases and J by 8 bases, and 17 bases separated the two germline ends. This CDR3 region has 16 residues.

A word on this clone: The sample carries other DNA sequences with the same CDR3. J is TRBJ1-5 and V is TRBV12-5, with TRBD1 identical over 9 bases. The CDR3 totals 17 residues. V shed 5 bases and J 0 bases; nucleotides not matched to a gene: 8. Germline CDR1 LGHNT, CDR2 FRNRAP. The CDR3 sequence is CASGPGQGAYSNQPQHF. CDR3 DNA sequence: TGTGCTAGTGGTCCGGGACAGGGAGCTTATAGCAATCAGCCCCAGCATTTT. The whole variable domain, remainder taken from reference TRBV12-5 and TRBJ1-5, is DARVTQTPRHKVTEMGQEVTMRCQPILGHNTVFWYRQTMMQGLELLAYFRNRAPLDDSGMPKDRFSAEMPDATLATLKIQPSEPRDSAVYFCASGPGQGAYSNQPQHFGDGTRLSIL.

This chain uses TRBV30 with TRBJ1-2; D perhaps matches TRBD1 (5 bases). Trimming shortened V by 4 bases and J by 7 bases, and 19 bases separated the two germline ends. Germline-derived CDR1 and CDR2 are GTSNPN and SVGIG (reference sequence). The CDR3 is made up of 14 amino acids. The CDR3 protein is CAWTRARLRGGYTF. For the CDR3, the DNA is TGTGCCTGGACCAGGGCCCGCCTAAGGGGTGGCTACACCTTC.

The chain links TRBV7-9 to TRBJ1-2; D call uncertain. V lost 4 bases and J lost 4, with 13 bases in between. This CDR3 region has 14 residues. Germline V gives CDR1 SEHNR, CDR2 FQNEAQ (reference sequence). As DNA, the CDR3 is TGTGCCAGCAGCTCTCCTACCGAGAGCTATGGCTACACCTTC. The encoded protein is CASSSPTESYGYTF.

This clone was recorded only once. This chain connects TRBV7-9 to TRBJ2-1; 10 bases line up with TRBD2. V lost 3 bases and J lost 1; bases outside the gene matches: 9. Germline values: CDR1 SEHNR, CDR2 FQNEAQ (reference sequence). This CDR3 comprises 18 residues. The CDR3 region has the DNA TGTGCCAGCAGCTTCCGGCAGCGGGGGGGCGTTTCCTACAATGAGCAGTTCTTC. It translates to CASSFRQRGGVSYNEQFF. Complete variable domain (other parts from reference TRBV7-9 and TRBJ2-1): DTGVSQNPRHKITKRGQNVTFRCDPISEHNRLYWYRQTLGQGPEFLTYFQNEAQLEKSRLLSDRFSAERPKGSFSTLEIQRTEQGDSAMYLCASSFRQRGGVSYNEQFFGPGTRLTVL.

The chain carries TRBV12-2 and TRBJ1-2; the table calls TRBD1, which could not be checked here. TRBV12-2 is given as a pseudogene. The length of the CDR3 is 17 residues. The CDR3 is CASRLEQWHREGGGYTF. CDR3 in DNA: TGTGCAAGTCGCTTAGAGCAGTGGCACAGGGAAGGAGGTGGCTACACCTTC.

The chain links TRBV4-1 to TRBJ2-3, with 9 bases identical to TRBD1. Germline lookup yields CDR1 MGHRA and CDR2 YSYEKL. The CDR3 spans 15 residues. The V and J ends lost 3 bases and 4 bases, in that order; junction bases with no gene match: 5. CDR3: CASSQTGGFADTQYF. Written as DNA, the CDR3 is TGCGCCAGCAGCCAGACAGGGGGATTCGCAGATACGCAGTATTTT.

CDR3 region: CAISESQNSPLHF. DNA for the CDR3: TGTGCCATCAGTGAGTCCCAGAATTCACCCCTCCACTTT. The chain employs TRBV10-3 and TRBJ1-6; no clear D. Germline V CDR1 and CDR2: ENHRY, SYGVKD. The CDR3 extends over 13 amino acids. Deletions cut 0 bases from V and 7 bases from J, with 4 bases between.

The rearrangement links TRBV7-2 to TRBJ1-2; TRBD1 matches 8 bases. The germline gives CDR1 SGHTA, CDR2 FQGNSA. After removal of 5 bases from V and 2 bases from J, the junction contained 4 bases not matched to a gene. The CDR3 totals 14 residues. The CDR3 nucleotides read TGTGCCAGCAGCCCCCGACAGGGGAACTATGGCTACACCTTC. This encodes CASSPRQGNYGYTF.

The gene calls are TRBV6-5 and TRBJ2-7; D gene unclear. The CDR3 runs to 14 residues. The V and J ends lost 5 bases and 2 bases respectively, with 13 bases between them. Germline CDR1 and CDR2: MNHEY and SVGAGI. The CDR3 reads CASSPSTITYEQYF. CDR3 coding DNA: TGTGCCAGCAGTCCATCCACAATAACCTACGAGCAGTACTTC.

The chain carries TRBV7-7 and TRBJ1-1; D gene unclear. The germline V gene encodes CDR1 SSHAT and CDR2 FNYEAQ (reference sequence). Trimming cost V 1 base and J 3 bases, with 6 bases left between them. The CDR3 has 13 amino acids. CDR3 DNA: TGTGCCAGCAGCTTAGAATTCGACACTGAAGCTTTCTTT. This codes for CASSLEFDTEAFF.